A single sample is the source of the 27 T cell receptor beta chains below, sequenced in a study of cytomegalovirus exposure and HLA in healthy donors. Primers for the PCR totalled 60 Vbeta and 13 Jbeta. Sequencing was performed with immunoSEQ multiplex PCR; in TCRdb, only in-frame clones are kept and a portion is missing. The sample holds about 130,000 clones, 72% seen once. Sequencing was done on a sample of PBMCs. These receptors were taken from a man in his fifties or sixties in good health and CMV-seropositive.

This chain joins TRBV9 and TRBJ2-7, with D maybe TRBD1 (6 bases). This CDR3 region has 14 residues. CDR1 and CDR2 (germline): SGDLS, YYNGEE. V gave up 0 bases and J gave up 5 bases, with 12 bases separating them. The CDR3 DNA reads TGTGCCAGCAGCGTAGCTACAGGGCGGGACGAGCAGTACTTC. Its translation: CASSVATGRDEQYF. Full variable domain (missing parts from reference TRBV9 and TRBJ2-7): DSGVTQTPKHLITATGQRVTLRCSPRSGDLSVYWYQQSLDQGLQFLIQYYNGEERAKGNILERFSAQQFPDLHSELNLSSLELGDSALYFCASSVATGRDEQYFGPGTRLTVT.

V usage is TRBV6-5 and J usage is TRBJ2-2, with 11 nucleotides matching TRBD1. After removal of 6 bases from V and 7 bases from J, the junction contained 7 bases not matched to a gene. The CDR3 runs 15 residues. Germline values: CDR1 MNHEY, CDR2 SVGAGI. The CDR3 reads CASRPGQGAGGELFF. DNA of the CDR3: TGTGCCAGCAGACCCGGACAGGGGGCGGGCGGGGAGCTGTTTTTT.

This clone was found a few times. V gene TRBV7-9 combines with J gene TRBJ2-5; D is possibly TRBD2 (5 bases). CDR1 is SEHNR and CDR2 is FQNEAQ in the germline V gene (reference sequence). The CDR3 length is 15 residues. The V end was cut by 1 base, the J end by 5 bases, with 14 bases between. The CDR3 sequence: CASSLVIGLSETQYF. The CDR3 DNA follows: TGTGCCAGCAGCTTAGTTATTGGACTTTCGGAGACCCAGTACTTC.

The chain recombines TRBV7-6 with TRBJ1-2, with 12 bases that match TRBD1. The CDR3 is 15 amino acids. Germline-derived CDR1 and CDR2 are SGHVS and FNYEAQ. Trimming at V came to 4 bases and at J to 6 bases, leaving 6 bases not matched to a gene. CDR3: CASSSWDRGQDGYTF. The CDR3 DNA sequence: TGTGCCAGCAGCTCTTGGGACAGGGGGCAGGATGGCTACACCTTC.

The chain carries TRBV4-1 and TRBJ1-2; 7 bases are a match to TRBD1. With 1 base clipped from V and 5 bases from J, the junction kept 7 bases outside the gene matches. Germline lookup yields CDR1 MGHRA and CDR2 YSYEKL. The length of the CDR3 is 15 residues. DNA for the CDR3: TGCGCCAGCAGCCAAGCTACAGGGGAAGGATATGGCTACACCTTC. Amino acid sequence: CASSQATGEGYGYTF.

This chain joins TRBV19 and TRBJ1-4; possibly TRBD1 for D (6 bases). Germline V gene sequence: CDR1 LNHDA, CDR2 SQIVND (reference sequence). This CDR3 has 18 amino acids. V was trimmed by 6 bases and J by 0 bases, leaving 20 bases between them. In DNA form, the CDR3 reads TGTGCCAGTAGCCAAGGACAGACATTTCTCGCAACTAATGAAAAACTGTTTTTT. Encoded protein: CASSQGQTFLATNEKLFF.

V and J are TRBV19 and TRBJ1-4; 7 nucleotides align to TRBD1. The germline V gene has CDR1 LNHDA and CDR2 SQIVND (reference sequence). This CDR3 region has 14 residues. J lost 8 bases, V lost 5 bases, and 8 bases had no gene match. CDR3 DNA: TGTGCCAGTAGTCCCCCGACAGGGAGGGAAAAACTGTTTTTT. Residues: CASSPPTGREKLFF.

Of note for this clone: The junction differs from germline at one of its ends, possibly a read error. The rearrangement joins TRBV27 to TRBJ1-2, with D uncertain. Germline CDR1 and CDR2: MNHEY and SMNVEV (reference sequence). The CDR3 runs to 13 residues. The DNA of the CDR3 is TGTGCCAGCAGTGGCAGCATGGGCTATGGCTACCCCTTC. Translation: CASSGSMGYGYPF.

The rearrangement joins TRBV10-3 to TRBJ2-3; 11 nucleotides line up with TRBD2. There are 15 residues in the CDR3. V shed 6 bases and J 0 bases; nucleotides not matched to a gene: 2. Germline V lookup: CDR1 ENHRY, CDR2 SYGVKD. The CDR3 sequence is CAIRGLAASTDTQYF. Written as DNA, the CDR3 is TGTGCCATCAGGGGACTAGCGGCAAGCACAGATACGCAGTATTTT.

V is TRBV5-1 and J is TRBJ2-3, with TRBD2 matching over 12 bases. Trimming removed 1 base from V and 2 bases from J; junction bases left unmatched: 5. The CDR3 is 17 amino acids. Germline CDR1 SGHRS, CDR2 YFSETQ. The CDR3 region is CASSLQTSGSSTDTQYF. CDR3 DNA: TGCGCCAGCAGCTTGCAGACTAGCGGGAGTTCCACAGATACGCAGTATTTT.

The CDR3 region has the DNA TGCAGCGTCCCCAAGGACGGGACAGAGTTCTACGAGCAGTACTTC. Translating it yields CSVPKDGTEFYEQYF. The chain carries TRBV29-1 and TRBJ2-7; 7 bases map to TRBD1. After removal of 6 bases from V and 3 bases from J, the junction contained 14 bases not matched to a gene. Germline CDR1 and CDR2: SQVTM and ANQGSEA. The CDR3 is 15 amino acids.

The chain recombines TRBV27 with TRBJ2-1, with 9 positions matching TRBD2. The V gene end was trimmed by 2 bases and the J gene end by 4 bases; junction bases not matched to a gene: 6. The CDR3 totals 16 residues. CDR1 and CDR2 (germline): MNHEY, SMNVEV (reference sequence). CDR3 sequence (DNA): TGTGCCAGCAGTTTAAGGCTAGCGGGATCTTACAATGAGCAGTTCTTC. It is translated as CASSLRLAGSYNEQFF.

J is TRBJ1-6 and V is TRBV12-5; no reliable D call. V was cut by 1 base and J by 0 bases, with 4 bases left in between. Germline V gene lookup returns CDR1 LGHNT and CDR2 FRNRAP. CDR3 size: 15 residues. The CDR3 sequence is CASGLESSYNSPLHF. For the CDR3, the DNA is TGTGCTAGTGGTTTGGAGAGCTCCTATAATTCACCCCTCCACTTT.

This chain uses TRBV7-2 with TRBJ2-3; 12 bases are a match to TRBD2. The V gene's germline CDR1 is SGHTA and CDR2 FQGNSA. The length of the CDR3 is 16 residues. Losses at the gene ends were 1 base for V and 4 bases for J; bases not matched to a gene: 3. The CDR3 loop is CASSLGLAGGADTQYF. As DNA, the CDR3 is TGTGCCAGCAGCTTAGGTCTAGCGGGAGGGGCAGATACGCAGTATTTT. The full variable domain, completed using reference TRBV7-2 and TRBJ2-3, is GAGVSQSPSNKVTEKGKDVELRCDPISGHTALYWYRQSLGQGLEFLIYFQGNSAPDKSGLPSDRFSAERTGGSVSTLTIQRTQQEDSAVYLCASSLGLAGGADTQYFGPGTRLTVL.

The gene calls are TRBV19 and TRBJ2-5, with D perhaps TRBD2 (5 bases). The J call may be incorrect, as the DNA end agrees better with TRBJ2-7. The CDR3 sequence is 13 residues long. Germline loops: CDR1 LNHDA, CDR2 SQIVND (reference sequence). The CDR3 DNA reads as TGTGCCAGTAGTCCCGGGATGAACTACGAGCAGTACTTC. It translates to CASSPGMNYEQYF.

Of note for this clone: Within the sample, other DNA sequences also encode this same CDR3. V is TRBV29-1 and J is TRBJ1-1; D is unclear. The germline V gene has CDR1 SQVTM and CDR2 ANQGSEA. The CDR3 runs 12 residues. Trimming stripped 5 bases from V and 0 bases from J, with 7 bases between. The CDR3 region has the DNA TGCAGCGTTCGGGGAATGAACACTGAAGCTTTCTTT. Translation gives CSVRGMNTEAFF.

The chain links TRBV27 to TRBJ2-1; 11 bases match TRBD2. CDR1 is MNHEY, CDR2 SMNVEV, per germline (reference sequence). The CDR3 extends over 14 amino acids. J gave up 7 bases and V 7 bases, and 6 bases lay outside the gene matches. The CDR3, as DNA: TGTGCCAGCAAAACTAGCGGGAGAGGGAATGAGCAGTTCTTC. This sequence encodes CASKTSGRGNEQFF.

This clone has only a few counts. The J gene is TRBJ2-7, the V gene TRBV6-5; D not resolved. The CDR3 sequence is 13 residues long. Trimming shortened V by 2 bases and J by 0 bases, and 5 bases separated the two germline ends. In germline, CDR1 is MNHEY, CDR2 SVGAGI. The CDR3 DNA follows: TGTGCCAGCAGTTACGTCGGCTCCTACGAGCAGTACTTC. Protein product: CASSYVGSYEQYF.

This rearrangement joins TRBV6-5 to TRBJ2-1; TRBD1 aligns across 10 bases. Germline CDR1 reads MNHEY; CDR2 reads SVGAGI. Germline trimming cut 6 bases from V and 4 bases from J; bases unmatched to any gene: 6. This CDR3 is built from 15 residues. The CDR3 DNA sequence: TGTGCCAGCAGGGATGACAGGGGGCTATACAATGAGCAGTTCTTC. Encoded protein: CASRDDRGLYNEQFF.

The V call is TRBV28, the J call TRBJ2-7, with TRBD2 as a possible D gene (5 bases). Trimming took 2 bases from V and 5 from J, leaving 13 bases between them. The V gene's germline CDR1 is MDHEN and CDR2 SYDVKM. CDR3 size: 14 residues. In DNA, the CDR3 is TGTGCCAGCAGTTTAGTACAAGGAGGAAACGAGCAGTACTTC. It specifies CASSLVQGGNEQYF.

A word on this clone: The junction departs from the called germline gene at one end, perhaps through a read error. The V call is TRBV7-7, the J call TRBJ1-5; D is ambiguous. The V gene's germline CDR1 is SSHAT and CDR2 FNYEAQ (reference sequence). The CDR3 is made up of 13 amino acids. The CDR3 is CASSSLPGQPQHF. CDR3 nucleotides: TGTGCTAGCAGCTCCCTCCCAGGTCAGCCCCAGCATTTT. The full variable domain, its missing parts supplied by reference TRBV7-7 and TRBJ1-5, is GAGVSQSPRYKVTKRGQDVTLRCDPISSHATLYWYQQALGQGPEFLTYFNYEAQPDKSGLPSDRFSAERPEGSISTLTIQRTEQRDSAMYRCASSSLPGQPQHFGDGTRLSIL.

This chain uses TRBV6-5 with TRBJ1-1; TRBD1 might be the D (5 bases). The CDR3 covers 14 residues. Per germline, CDR1 MNHEY and CDR2 SVGAGI. V lost 6 bases and J lost 1, with 12 bases in between. CDR3 sequence: CASSLNGGNTEAFF. Written as DNA, the CDR3 is TGTGCCAGCAGCCTAAACGGGGGGAACACTGAAGCTTTCTTT.

The J gene is TRBJ2-7, the V gene TRBV7-2, with D possibly TRBD2 on 5 matching bases. Trimming cost V 2 bases and J 7 bases, with 12 bases left between them. The length of the CDR3 is 13 residues. Germline CDR1 and CDR2: SGHTA and FQGNSA. The CDR3 DNA reads TGTGCCAGCAGCTTAAATCGAGGGCAGGAGCAGTACTTC. It yields the protein CASSLNRGQEQYF.

The chain joins TRBV5-1 to TRBJ2-3; 8 nucleotides agree with TRBD2. This CDR3 is built from 15 residues. Germline V gene sequence: CDR1 SGHRS, CDR2 YFSETQ. The V gene end was trimmed by 3 bases and the J gene end by 4 bases; junction bases not matched to a gene: 7. The CDR3 DNA follows: TGCGCCAGCAGCTCCGGGAGGGCGGGGGCAGATACGCAGTATTTT. Translation: CASSSGRAGADTQYF. Full variable domain (outside the CDR3, taken from reference TRBV5-1 and TRBJ2-3): KAGVTQTPRYLIKTRGQQVTLSCSPISGHRSVSWYQQTPGQGLQFLFEYFSETQRNKGNFPGRFSGRQFSNSRSEMNVSTLELGDSALYLCASSSGRAGADTQYFGPGTRLTVL.

This clone occurred once. The chain has TRBV11-3 and TRBJ2-1; 7 bases are a match to TRBD2. This CDR3 has 15 amino acids. The trim removed 5 bases at V and 8 bases at J, leaving 12 bases unmatched. Germline V gives CDR1 SGHNT, CDR2 YENEEA. CDR3 region: CASSPSAGPTDEQFF. Here the CDR3 DNA reads TGTGCCAGCAGCCCATCAGCGGGGCCGACAGATGAGCAGTTCTTC. The full variable domain, completed using reference TRBV11-3 and TRBJ2-1, is EAGVVQSPRYKIIEKKQPVAFWCNPISGHNTLYWYLQNLGQGPELLIRYENEEAVDDSQLPKDRFSAERLKGVDSTLKIQPAELGDSAVYLCASSPSAGPTDEQFFGPGTRLTVL.

On this clone itself: The junction does not match germline at one end; this may be a read error. V gene TRBV6-5 combines with J gene TRBJ2-4; TRBD1 aligns across 10 bases. The germline V gene has CDR1 MNHEY and CDR2 SVGAGI. This CDR3 comprises 14 residues. The CDR3 loop reads CASSYYTIGTGDPF. CDR3 in DNA: TGTGCCAGCAGTTATTATACCATCGGGACAGGGGATCCCTTC.

This clone has just a few counts. Sequence at one end of the junction differs from germline and may be a read error. The genes are TRBV5-1 and TRBJ1-2, with D perhaps matching TRBD1 (6 bases). This CDR3 is built from 15 residues. The germline V gene encodes CDR1 SGHRS and CDR2 YFSETQ. The CDR3 loop is CASSLLGGGLCCYTF. The CDR3 region has the DNA TGTGCCAGCAGCTTGCTGGGGGGGGGCCTATGTTGCTACACCTTC.